Presented here are 16 T cell receptor beta chains from one specimen sequenced in a study of T cell responses to AZD1222 COVID-19 vaccine. TCRdb's table, derived via immunoSEQ multiplex PCR, lists solely in-frame clones and lacks some. The table has 130,000 or so clones, around nine tenths seen once. The sample in question was peripheral blood, obtained on day 0 of AZD1222 vaccination. Receptors originate from an adult in good health.

The chain joins TRBV3-1 (or the pseudogene TRBV3-2) to TRBJ1-6; D is undetermined. CDR3 size: 12 residues. Germline-derived CDR1 and CDR2 are LGHDT and YNNKEL (reference sequence). Trimming took off 1 base at V and 10 bases at J, with 5 bases between the two ends. The CDR3 loop reads CASSQVASPLHF. CDR3 sequence (DNA): TGTGCCAGCAGCCAAGTCGCCTCACCCCTCCACTTT.

This chain connects TRBV3-1 (or the pseudogene TRBV3-2) to TRBJ2-1, with D uncertain. The CDR3 length is 15 residues. Germline V gene sequence: CDR1 LGHDT, CDR2 YNNKEL (reference sequence). V lost 0 bases to trimming and J lost 0 bases, with 6 bases between them. CDR3 loop: CASSQDRSSYNEQFF. The DNA for the CDR3 is TGTGCCAGCAGCCAAGACAGGAGCTCCTACAATGAGCAGTTCTTC.

The chain is built from TRBV11-1 and TRBJ2-1; D possibly matches TRBD1 or TRBD2 (6 bases each). The V end lost 4 bases, the J end lost 5 bases, and 12 bases lay between the germline ends. The length of the CDR3 is 14 residues. The germline CDR1 and CDR2 sequences are SGHAT and FQDESV (reference sequence). The CDR3 region is CASSYYREDNEQFF. The CDR3 region has the DNA TGTGCCAGCAGCTACTACAGGGAGGACAATGAGCAGTTCTTC.

The chain has TRBV6-2 or TRBV6-3 and TRBJ2-1; 15 nucleotides match TRBD2. J gave up 7 bases and V 5 bases, and 3 bases lay outside the gene matches. The V gene's germline CDR1 is MNHEY and CDR2 SVGEGT. This CDR3 comprises 15 residues. The CDR3 nucleotides are TGTGCCAGCAGTCAAGGGACTAGCGGGGGGAATGAGCAGTTCTTC. It specifies CASSQGTSGGNEQFF.

This sequence joins TRBV9 and TRBJ1-1, with D maybe TRBD1 (5 bases). The CDR3 runs 15 residues. Trimming cost V 2 bases and J 3 bases, with 14 bases left between them. Germline V CDR1 and CDR2: SGDLS, YYNGEE. For the CDR3, the DNA is TGTGCCAGCAGCGTGAGGGGCTCTTGGGACACTGAAGCTTTCTTT. Its translation: CASSVRGSWDTEAFF.

This chain uses TRBV7-6 with TRBJ2-1; no reliable D call. Germline-derived CDR1 and CDR2 are SGHVS and FNYEAQ. This CDR3 spans 13 amino acids. V lost 2 bases, J lost 3 bases, and 5 bases lay in between. The CDR3, as DNA: TGTGCCAGCAGCTTATCTGGCTACAATGAGCAGTTCTTC. This codes for CASSLSGYNEQFF.

This chain uses TRBV5-1 with TRBJ1-1, with a tentative D call TRBD1 (6 bases). The germline V gene encodes CDR1 SGHRS and CDR2 YFSETQ. This CDR3 is 13 amino acids long. V was trimmed by 4 bases and J by 5 bases, leaving 12 bases between them. Here the CDR3 DNA reads TGCGCCAGCAGCCCCTCGGGGGCTACTGAAGCTTTCTTT. This encodes CASSPSGATEAFF.

The rearrangement joins TRBV12-2 to TRBJ2-6. TRBV12-2 has pseudogene status. The CDR3 runs to 15 residues. The CDR3 is CASRLGGSGANVLTF. The CDR3 nucleotides are TGTGCAAGTCGCTTAGGGGGCTCTGGGGCCAACGTCCTGACTTTC.

The rearrangement joins TRBV2 to TRBJ2-4; 8 positions match TRBD1. Germline-derived CDR1 and CDR2 are SNHLY and FYNNEI. This CDR3 has 19 residues. Losses at the gene ends were 6 bases for V and 0 bases for J; bases not matched to a gene: 16. The CDR3 coding sequence is TGTGCCAGCAGCCCCTTGGGCAGGGGGCGACGGGTAGCCAAAAACATTCAGTACTTC. It codes for CASSPLGRGRRVAKNIQYF.

The chain links TRBV27 to TRBJ1-1; maybe TRBD1 (5 bases). The CDR3 is made up of 13 amino acids. Trimming removed 4 bases at V and 8 bases at J, with 14 bases between. Germline V gene data show CDR1 as MNHEY and CDR2 as SMNVEV (reference sequence). The CDR3: CASSSTDSEEAFF. The CDR3 DNA follows: TGTGCCAGCAGTTCAACCGACAGTGAAGAAGCTTTCTTT.

The chain joins TRBV29-1 to TRBJ2-7, with unresolved D. This CDR3 comprises 13 residues. Germline V gives CDR1 SQVTM, CDR2 ANQGSEA. V lost 4 bases and J lost 2, with 12 bases in between. Here the CDR3 DNA reads TGCAGCGTTGGTTTGGGTAACCCCTACGAGCAGTACTTC. Residues: CSVGLGNPYEQYF.

V and J are TRBV27 and TRBJ1-4, with a possible D match to TRBD1 (6 bases). V was shortened by 5 bases and J by 7 bases, with 14 bases between the two germline ends. CDR3 length equals 14 residues. Germline V gene sequence: CDR1 MNHEY, CDR2 SMNVEV (reference sequence). CDR3 in DNA: TGTGCCAGCAGTGAGGGGGGATCTGGTGAAAAACTGTTTTTT. It translates to CASSEGGSGEKLFF.

The chain recombines TRBV19 with TRBJ2-3; weak D call: TRBD2 (5 bases). The CDR3 totals 14 residues. Germline values: CDR1 LNHDA, CDR2 SQIVND (reference sequence). The V and J ends lost 5 bases and 7 bases respectively, with 16 bases between them. Written as DNA, the CDR3 is TGTGCCAGTAGTGCGGCGGGTACGCACAATACGCAGTATTTT. Its translation is CASSAAGTHNTQYF.

V usage is TRBV6-5 and J usage is TRBJ2-5; 8 nucleotides align to TRBD2. Germline V gives CDR1 MNHEY, CDR2 SVGAGI. The CDR3 extends over 15 amino acids. The V and J ends lost 8 bases and 2 bases, in that order; junction bases with no gene match: 10. The CDR3 region has the DNA TGTGCCAGCCTATTAGCGGGGAAAAAACAAGAGACCCAGTACTTC. Translated: CASLLAGKKQETQYF.

This rearrangement joins TRBV2 to TRBJ1-6; the D gene is possibly TRBD1 (6 bases). The CDR3 has 14 residues. Trimming cost V 6 bases and J 5 bases, with 11 bases left between them. The germline CDR1 and CDR2 sequences are SNHLY and FYNNEI. The CDR3 DNA reads as TGTGCCAGCAGCGTACAGGGAGATAATTCACCCCTCCACTTT. As protein: CASSVQGDNSPLHF. Drawing the rest from reference TRBV2 and TRBJ1-6, the complete variable domain is EPEVTQTPSHQVTQMGQEVILRCVPISNHLYFYWYRQILGQKVEFLVSFYNNEISEKSEIFDDQFSVERPDGSNFTLKIRSTKLEDSAMYFCASSVQGDNSPLHFGNGTRLTVT.

The gene calls are TRBV12-3 or TRBV12-4 and TRBJ1-3; D call uncertain. The germline V and J ends were trimmed by 1 base and 3 bases, with 1 base remaining between them. This CDR3 is 12 amino acids long. The CDR3 reads CASSLVGNTIYF. Here the CDR3 DNA reads TGTGCCAGCAGTTTAGTTGGAAACACCATATATTTT.